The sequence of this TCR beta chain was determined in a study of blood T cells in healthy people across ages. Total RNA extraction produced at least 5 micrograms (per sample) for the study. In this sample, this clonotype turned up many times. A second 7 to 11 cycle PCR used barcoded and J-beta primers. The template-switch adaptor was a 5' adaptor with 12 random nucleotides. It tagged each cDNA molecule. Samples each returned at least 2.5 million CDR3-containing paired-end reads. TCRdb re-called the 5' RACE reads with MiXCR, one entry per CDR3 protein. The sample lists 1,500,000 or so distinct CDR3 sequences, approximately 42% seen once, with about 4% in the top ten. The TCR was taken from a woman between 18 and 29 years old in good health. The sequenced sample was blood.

The CDR3 DNA reads TGCAGTGCTAGAACACCGGGCGAAGAGACCGAGCAGTACTTC. This gives the protein CSARTPGEETEQYF. This chain uses TRBV20-1 with TRBJ2-7, with no clear D. V was clipped by 2 bases and J by 6 bases, with 17 bases between them. The CDR3 has 14 residues. The V gene's germline CDR1 is DFQATT and CDR2 SNEGSKA (reference sequence).